A single sample gave rise to the 22 T cell receptor beta chains below, sequenced in a study of CD8 T cells in ankylosing spondylitis. MiXCR was run by TCRdb on the 5' RACE reads, yielding one entry per CDR3 protein. The repertoire holds 350,000 to 450,000 distinct CDR3 sequences, with approximately 22% as singletons. The sequencing input was blood, either unsorted or a sorted T cell fraction (not recorded which). The receptors were gathered from a male donor with ankylosing spondylitis or in good health (not recorded which).

The chain employs TRBV20-1 and TRBJ2-7; 7 nucleotides match TRBD2. The V gene end was trimmed by 0 bases and the J gene end by 2 bases; junction bases not matched to a gene: 7. Germline V CDR1 and CDR2: DFQATT, SNEGSKA (reference sequence). This CDR3 has 15 residues. The CDR3 nucleotides read TGCAGTGCTAGAGATCATCGGGGGGAAACCTACGAGCAGTACTTC. Amino acids: CSARDHRGETYEQYF.

This clonotype turned up a few times. This chain uses TRBV11-2 with TRBJ2-7, with D hard to call. Germline assignment: CDR1 SGHAT and CDR2 FQNNGV. The CDR3 is 12 amino acids. Trimming removed 4 bases at V and 5 bases at J, with 9 bases between. The CDR3 is CASSSNSHEQYF. CDR3 nucleotide sequence: TGTGCCAGCAGCTCTAATTCCCACGAGCAGTACTTC.

This clonotype has just a few counts. The chain is built from TRBV7-9 and TRBJ2-2; the D is unclear. V lost 1 base and J lost 5, with 14 bases in between. Germline values: CDR1 SEHNR, CDR2 FQNEAQ (reference sequence). The CDR3 loop spans 16 amino acids. DNA for the CDR3: TGTGCCAGCAGCTTAGTTTACGAAAGCGATACCGGGGAGCTGTTTTTT. This codes for CASSLVYESDTGELFF.

At least ten counts were recorded for this clonotype. This chain joins TRBV7-9 and TRBJ1-1; D is ambiguous. The CDR3 has 13 amino acids. The germline gives CDR1 SEHNR, CDR2 FQNEAQ (reference sequence). V gave up 1 base and J gave up 7 bases, with 10 bases separating them. In DNA, the CDR3 is TGTGCCAGCAGCTTAGAACAGCGCCTTGAAGCTTTCTTT. It specifies CASSLEQRLEAFF.

This clonotype showed up just a few times. The rearrangement joins TRBV3-1 to TRBJ2-5, with a possible D match to TRBD2 (6 bases). The germline CDR1 and CDR2 sequences are LGHDT and YNNKEL (reference sequence). The CDR3 extends over 15 amino acids. The germline V and J ends were trimmed by 3 bases and 5 bases, with 16 bases remaining between them. CDR3 sequence: CASSHLGSGRETQYF. DNA for the CDR3: TGTGCCAGCAGCCATCTCGGCTCAGGGAGGGAGACCCAGTACTTC.

This chain links TRBV20-1 with TRBJ2-4; D gene uncertain. Germline CDR1 is DFQATT and CDR2 is SNEGSKA (reference sequence). The V and J ends lost 5 bases and 4 bases respectively, with 12 bases between them. This CDR3 spans 13 amino acids. CDR3 region: CSAHVDTKNIQYF. The CDR3 bases are TGCAGTGCTCACGTCGACACTAAAAACATTCAGTACTTC.

The chain carries TRBV27 and TRBJ2-1; D is tentatively TRBD1 or TRBD2 (6 bases each). The V end lost 3 bases, the J end lost 9 bases, and 18 bases lay between the germline ends. Looked up from germline, CDR1 is MNHEY and CDR2 is SMNVEV (reference sequence). This CDR3 spans 15 amino acids. In nucleotides, the CDR3 is TGTGCCAGCAGTTTCCGGGGGCCCTCAGGCGCTGAGCAGTTCTTC. It is translated as CASSFRGPSGAEQFF.

This clonotype was observed a handful of times. The rearrangement links TRBV10-3 to TRBJ2-7, with a weak D call TRBD2 (6 bases). CDR1 is ENHRY and CDR2 is SYGVKD in the germline V gene. CDR3 length equals 15 residues. V was trimmed by 0 bases and J by 2 bases, leaving 11 bases between them. CDR3 protein: CAISESRGEAYEQYF. CDR3 coding DNA: TGTGCCATCAGTGAGTCTCGAGGGGAGGCCTACGAGCAGTACTTC.

About this clonotype: At one of its ends the junction is not consistent with the germline gene, which may arise from a read error. The DNA for the CDR3 is TGTGCCAGCAGCCATCCCGGGCAGGGGCTTTCCTACGAGCAGTATTTC. Its protein is CASSHPGQGLSYEQYF. The chain recombines TRBV6-2 or TRBV6-3 with TRBJ2-7; D may be TRBD1 (6 bases). The CDR3 contains 16 residues. Germline V gene sequence: CDR1 MNHEY, CDR2 SVGEGT.

The CDR3 region is CSVSGTGVHEQYF. CDR3 nucleotide sequence: TGCAGCGTTTCGGGGACAGGGGTGCACGAGCAGTACTTC. The chain links TRBV29-1 to TRBJ2-7; TRBD1 agrees at 10 bases. The V gene end was trimmed by 5 bases and the J gene end by 5 bases; junction bases not matched to a gene: 6. The CDR3 totals 13 residues. Germline lookup yields CDR1 SQVTM and CDR2 ANQGSEA.

This clonotype was seen more than once but under ten times. The chain employs TRBV5-5 and TRBJ2-7; weak D call: TRBD1 (6 bases). Germline-derived CDR1 and CDR2 are SGHKS and YYEKEE (reference sequence). The CDR3 is made up of 14 amino acids. Trimming removed 3 bases from V and 2 bases from J, with 12 bases in between. For the CDR3, the DNA is TGTGCCAGCAGCTATACAGGGAATACCTACGAGCAGTACTTC. This gives the protein CASSYTGNTYEQYF.

V usage is TRBV20-1 and J usage is TRBJ2-5; 16 positions agree with TRBD2. Germline V CDR1 and CDR2: DFQATT, SNEGSKA (reference sequence). The CDR3 contains 19 residues. The V gene end was trimmed by 0 bases and the J gene end by 2 bases; junction bases not matched to a gene: 9. DNA for the CDR3: TGCAGTGCTAGAGATGAGGGACTAGCGGGGGGGCCCTATCAAGAGACCCAGTACTTC. Translated, it gives CSARDEGLAGGPYQETQYF.

This clonotype was counted at least ten times. The chain couples TRBV29-1 to TRBJ2-1, with a tentative D call TRBD2 (6 bases). V was shortened by 3 bases and J by 6 bases, with 21 bases between the two germline ends. Germline CDR1 and CDR2: SQVTM and ANQGSEA. The CDR3 is made up of 16 amino acids. The CDR3 loop reads CSVDDLGGLGTNEQFF. In nucleotides, the CDR3 is TGCAGCGTTGACGACCTGGGAGGACTCGGAACCAATGAGCAGTTCTTC.

This clonotype was found a few times. The J gene is TRBJ2-5, the V gene TRBV12-5; D may be TRBD1 or TRBD2 (5 bases each). The germline CDR1 and CDR2 sequences are LGHNT and FRNRAP. Trimming cost V 7 bases and J 2 bases, with 17 bases left between them. The length of the CDR3 is 15 residues. This CDR3 is CASAQWGGQQETQYF. The CDR3, as DNA: TGTGCTAGTGCCCAATGGGGCGGGCAACAAGAGACCCAGTACTTC.

This clonotype was detected a few times. V gene TRBV12-3 or TRBV12-4 combines with J gene TRBJ2-5, with D uncertain. Trimming removed 3 bases at V and 1 base at J, with 9 bases between. CDR3 length: 14 amino acids. CDR3 bases: TGTGCCAGCAGTTTTCGCAGCCCCCAAGAGACCCAGTACTTC. Protein sequence: CASSFRSPQETQYF.

This clonotype was detected only a few times. The chain is built from TRBV29-1 and TRBJ2-1, with D perhaps matching TRBD2 (5 bases). Germline-derived CDR1 and CDR2 are SQVTM and ANQGSEA. V shed 6 bases and J shed 4 bases, with 7 bases lying between them. The CDR3 runs 11 residues. CDR3 protein: CSVRAYNEQFF. The DNA of the CDR3 is TGCAGCGTGAGGGCGTACAATGAGCAGTTCTTC.

This clonotype was seen only a few times. DNA for the CDR3: TGCGCCAGCAGCCAGGTGGGGACAGGGCGCGGCTACACCTTC. This encodes CASSQVGTGRGYTF. V gene TRBV4-1 combines with J gene TRBJ1-2; 9 bases align to TRBD1. CDR1 MGHRA and CDR2 YSYEKL come from the germline V gene. With 3 bases clipped from V and 8 bases from J, the junction kept 7 bases outside the gene matches. This CDR3 has 14 residues.

The chain is built from TRBV24-1 and TRBJ2-5; D ambiguous. CDR1 and CDR2 (germline): KGHDR, SFDVKD. The CDR3 is 11 amino acids. Trimming stripped 2 bases from V and 7 bases from J, with 4 bases between. CDR3 coding DNA: TGTGCCACCAGTGATTGGGGGACCCAGTACTTC. The encoded protein is CATSDWGTQYF.

The V gene is TRBV11-2, the J gene TRBJ2-5, with 14 bases fitting TRBD2. CDR1 and CDR2 from the germline V gene are SGHAT and FQNNGV. The junction had 8 bases not matched to a gene; V was cut back by 5 bases and J by 3 bases. CDR3 length equals 17 residues. The CDR3 loop reads CASSPTSGGATEETQYF. CDR3 nucleotide sequence: TGTGCCAGCAGCCCGACTAGCGGGGGGGCCACGGAAGAGACCCAGTACTTC.

The CDR3 DNA follows: TGTGCCAGCAGCCCGGCCGGCGGGCGCAATCAGCCCCAGCATTTT. It codes for CASSPAGGRNQPQHF. The chain combines TRBV3-1 with TRBJ1-5, with no clear D. V gave up 4 bases and J gave up 2 bases, with 12 bases separating them. This CDR3 has 15 amino acids. Germline lookup yields CDR1 LGHDT and CDR2 YNNKEL (reference sequence).

This clonotype was observed a few times. This sequence joins TRBV10-3 and TRBJ2-3; 8 nucleotides match TRBD2. V shed 10 bases, J shed 2 bases, and the junction held 17 bases outside the gene matches. Germline V CDR1 and CDR2: ENHRY, SYGVKD. The CDR3 sequence is 17 residues long. The CDR3 region is CATGGDVGGADTDTQYF. Written as DNA, the CDR3 is TGTGCCACGGGAGGGGATGTCGGGGGGGCCGACACAGATACGCAGTATTTT.

This clonotype was observed a few times. The chain joins TRBV10-3 to TRBJ2-1, with D perhaps TRBD1 (5 bases). Germline CDR1 is ENHRY and CDR2 is SYGVKD. The CDR3 is 15 residues long. V lost 7 bases and J 1 base, leaving 14 bases between the germline ends. The CDR3 sequence is CAITPNGASYNEQFF. The CDR3, as DNA: TGTGCCATCACCCCGAATGGGGCGTCCTACAATGAGCAGTTCTTC.